Listed below are T cell receptor beta chains from one sample, sequenced in a study of blood T cell repertoires in COVID-19. TCRdb's copy holds only in-frame clones and misses some; the assay was immunoSEQ multiplex PCR. Among 650,000 to 800,000 clones, around 90% were seen once, and the ten largest hold over 0.2%. Sequencing was carried out using peripheral blood. These receptors were obtained from a woman younger than 35 with acute or convalescent COVID-19. CDR3s include the opening cysteine and the closing phenylalanine or tryptophan. Fields, in order: V gene, CDR3 protein.

TRBV5-1 | CASSIDRSGYTF
TRBV5-1 | CASSSGQGDTDTQYF
TRBV13 | CASSLEGASTDTQYF
TRBV7-8 | CASSRGQQLMNTEAFF
TRBV6-5 | CASSRRGTEAFF
TRBV4-1 | CASSQPGGNQPQHF
TRBV29-1 | CSVELGGGMDGYTF
TRBV6-6 | CASSYPQTRTGAGYTF
TRBV28 | CASSPGGLNTEAFF
TRBV27 | CASKGHNEQYF
TRBV6-5 | CASSYGTGLEAFF
TRBV6-5 | CASNRQGWKGYTF
TRBV5-4 | CASSHYRGLTEAFF
TRBV6-5 | CASSYEPVRSGELFF
TRBV19 | CASSMGFWGRNPRNTEAFF
TRBV4-1 | CASSHSLRVVTNEKLFF
TRBV14 | CASSQGYGVNYGYTF
TRBV5-8 | CASSKWTDRRNTEAFF
TRBV5-1 | CASRTGGLTNSPLHF
TRBV14 | CASRRTGSAVYEQYF
TRBV5-4 | CASSPHLMQRGYTGELFF
TRBV7-9 | CASSPWSGTEAFF
TRBV19 | CASSRRELWSTDTQYF
TRBV30 | CAWSVQGGPTDTQYF
TRBV3-1/TRBV3-2 | CASSQDRGANEKLFF
TRBV3-1/TRBV3-2 | CASSQGVLAGTDTQYF
TRBV29-1 | CSVEFIRAGELFF
TRBV27 | CATVLPLSSGNTIYF
TRBV7-2 | CASSFPEKRAGSYNEQFF
TRBV7-3 | CASSLTLSGQGFNEQFF
TRBV3-1/TRBV3-2 | CASSPSGEPLRYYYEQYF
TRBV4-2 | CASSQDFKRSNQPQHF
TRBV12-5 | CASGFYRGNEQFF
TRBV2 | CATEGQPPKSSYEQYF
TRBV5-6 | CASSTALAVMGETQYF
TRBV14 | CASSQARQVGGNTIYF
TRBV19 | CASSRRGYGYTF